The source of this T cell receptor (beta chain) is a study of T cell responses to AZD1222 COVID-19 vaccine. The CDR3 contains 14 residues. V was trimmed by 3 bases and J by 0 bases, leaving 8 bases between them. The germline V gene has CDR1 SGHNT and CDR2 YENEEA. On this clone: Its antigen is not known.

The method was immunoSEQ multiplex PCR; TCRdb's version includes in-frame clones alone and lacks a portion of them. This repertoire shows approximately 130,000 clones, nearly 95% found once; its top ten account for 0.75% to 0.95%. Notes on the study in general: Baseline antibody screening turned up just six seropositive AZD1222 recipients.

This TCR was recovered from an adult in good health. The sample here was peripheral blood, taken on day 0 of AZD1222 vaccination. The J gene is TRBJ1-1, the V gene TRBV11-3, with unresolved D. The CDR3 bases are TGTGCCAGCAGCTTGTCGGGTGTGAACACTGAAGCTTTCTTT. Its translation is CASSLSGVNTEAFF.